This T cell receptor (beta chain) was retrieved from a study of graft-versus-host responses after intestinal transplantation. Study-level background: Multivisceral, liver-intestinal, or isolated intestinal transplants were given to recipients. Once they had received anti-thymocyte globulin induction, all recipients took tacrolimus and steroids for around 3 years. Study outcomes and limitations: Elevated graft-versus-host to host-versus-graft clonal ratios in allografts were recorded for patients with graft-donor T cell macrochimerism. Ileal or blood samples showed some GvH clones first, and such clones were also found in recipient marrow.

Remarks on this clone: Antigen: not known.

Per the germline V gene, CDR1 is SGHVS and CDR2 is FNYEAQ. The ends lost 5 bases at V and 7 bases at J; junction bases unmatched: 11. The CDR3 covers 15 residues. Data came from immunoSEQ multiplex PCR; TCRdb stores just in-frame clones and leaves some out. Of some 62,000 clones in the sample, 90% are singletons; the top ten hold about 1.8%. The TCR was taken from a human donor who was the organ donor for an intestinal transplant. The specimen comprised unstimulated CD8+ T cells sorted from spleen or lymph node cells, sampled before transplant. This chain links TRBV7-6 with TRBJ1-1, with 9 positions matching TRBD1. CDR3 coding DNA: TGTGCCAGCAGCAATCCGGGACAGGGCCTTAGTGAAGCTTTCTTT. This gives the protein CASSNPGQGLSEAFF.